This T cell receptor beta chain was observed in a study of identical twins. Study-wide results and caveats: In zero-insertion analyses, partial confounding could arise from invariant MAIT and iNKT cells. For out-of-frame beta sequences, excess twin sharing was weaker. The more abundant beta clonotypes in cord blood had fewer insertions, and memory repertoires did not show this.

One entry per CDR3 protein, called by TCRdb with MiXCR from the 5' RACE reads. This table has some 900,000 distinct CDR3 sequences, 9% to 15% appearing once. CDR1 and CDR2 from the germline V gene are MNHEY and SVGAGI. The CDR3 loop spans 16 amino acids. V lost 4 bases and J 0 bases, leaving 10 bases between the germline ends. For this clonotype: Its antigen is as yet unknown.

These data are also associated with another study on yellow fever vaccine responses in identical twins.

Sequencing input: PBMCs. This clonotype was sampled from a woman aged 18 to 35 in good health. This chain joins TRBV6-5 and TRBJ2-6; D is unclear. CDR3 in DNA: TGTGCCAGCAGTTCAAGACATCGCTCTGGGGCCAACGTCCTGACTTTC. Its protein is CASSSRHRSGANVLTF.